This T cell receptor (beta chain) was profiled in a study of T-cell reconstitution after alpha-beta-depleted transplantation in children. Whole-study findings and limits: By about two months after transplant, alpha-beta T cells reportedly arose from several hundred graft clones that had expanded. Newly made T cells mostly supplied T-cell counts and diversity one year after transplant.

During its preparation, the TCRbeta library received unique molecular identifiers. TCRdb recomputed calls from the PCR reads with MiXCR, one row per CDR3 protein. This sample has about 200,000 distinct CDR3 sequences, with 5.5% to 7% found just once. The CDR3 spans 14 residues. The germline V gene has CDR1 MDHEN and CDR2 SYDVKM. The table lists this clonotype with many counts. The antigen is unknown. The junction departs from germline at one end; a sequencing error may be responsible. V is TRBV28 and J is TRBJ2-7; D not certain. The clonotype originates from a girl in the first two years of life with combined immunodeficiency, due to receive a stem cell transplant. The sample in question was PBMCs, obtained before TCRalphabeta/CD19-depleted stem cell transplant. CDR3 protein: CASSQSIGSHEQYF. CDR3 coding DNA: TGTGCCAGCAGTCAAAGTATAGGCTCCCACGAGCAGTACTTC.